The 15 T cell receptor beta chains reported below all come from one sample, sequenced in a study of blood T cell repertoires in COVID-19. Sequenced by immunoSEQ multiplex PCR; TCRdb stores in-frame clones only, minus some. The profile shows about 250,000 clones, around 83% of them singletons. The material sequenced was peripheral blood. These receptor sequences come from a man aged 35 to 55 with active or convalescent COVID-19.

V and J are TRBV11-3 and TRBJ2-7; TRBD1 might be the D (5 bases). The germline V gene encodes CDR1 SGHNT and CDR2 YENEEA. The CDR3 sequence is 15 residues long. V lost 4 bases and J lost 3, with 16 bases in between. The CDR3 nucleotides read TGTGCCAGCAGCTCTGGATCCGGACAAGGCTACGAGCAGTACTTC. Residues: CASSSGSGQGYEQYF.

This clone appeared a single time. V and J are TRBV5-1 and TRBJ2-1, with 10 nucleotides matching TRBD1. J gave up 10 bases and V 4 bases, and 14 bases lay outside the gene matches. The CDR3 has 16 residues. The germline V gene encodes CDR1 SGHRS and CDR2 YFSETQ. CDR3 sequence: CASSQVTGTGVREQFF. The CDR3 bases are TGCGCCAGCAGCCAGGTGACCGGGACAGGGGTTCGGGAGCAGTTCTTC.

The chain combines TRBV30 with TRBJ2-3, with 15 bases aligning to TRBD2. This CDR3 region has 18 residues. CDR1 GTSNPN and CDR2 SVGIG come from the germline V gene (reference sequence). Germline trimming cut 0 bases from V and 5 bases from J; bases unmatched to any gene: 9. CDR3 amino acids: CAWSVLRTSGGAGDTQYF. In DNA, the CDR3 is TGTGCCTGGAGTGTCCTTCGGACTAGCGGGGGGGCAGGAGATACGCAGTATTTT.

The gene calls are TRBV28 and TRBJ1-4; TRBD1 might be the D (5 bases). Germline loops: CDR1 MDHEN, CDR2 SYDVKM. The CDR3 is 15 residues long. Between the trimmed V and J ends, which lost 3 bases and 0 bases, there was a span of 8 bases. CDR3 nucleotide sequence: TGTGCCAGCAGTTTCGAAGGGGCAACTAATGAAAAACTGTTTTTT. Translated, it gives CASSFEGATNEKLFF.

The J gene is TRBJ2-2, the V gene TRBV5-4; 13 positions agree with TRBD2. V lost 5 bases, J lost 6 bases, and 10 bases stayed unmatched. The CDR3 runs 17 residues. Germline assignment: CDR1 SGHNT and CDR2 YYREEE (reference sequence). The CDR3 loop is CASSRGTSGIWAGELFF. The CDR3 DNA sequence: TGTGCCAGCAGTCGGGGGACTAGCGGGATCTGGGCCGGGGAGCTGTTTTTT.

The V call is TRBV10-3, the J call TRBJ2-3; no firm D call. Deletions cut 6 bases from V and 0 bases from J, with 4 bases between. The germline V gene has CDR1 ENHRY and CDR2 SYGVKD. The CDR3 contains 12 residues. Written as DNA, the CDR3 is TGTGCCATCAGGCAGAGCACAGATACGCAGTATTTT. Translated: CAIRQSTDTQYF.

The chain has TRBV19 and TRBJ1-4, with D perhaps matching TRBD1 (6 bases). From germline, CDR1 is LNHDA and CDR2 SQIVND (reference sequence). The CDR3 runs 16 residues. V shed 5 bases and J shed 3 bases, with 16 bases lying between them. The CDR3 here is CASSERTALANEKLFF. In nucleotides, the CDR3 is TGTGCCAGTAGTGAACGGACAGCCCTAGCTAATGAAAAACTGTTTTTT.

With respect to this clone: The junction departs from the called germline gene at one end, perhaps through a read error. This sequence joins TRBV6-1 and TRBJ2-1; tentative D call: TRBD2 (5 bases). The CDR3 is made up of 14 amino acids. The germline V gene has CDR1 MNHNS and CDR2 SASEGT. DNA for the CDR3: TGTGCCAGCAGAGAAGGGATAGCGTACAATGAGCAGTTCTTC. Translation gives CASREGIAYNEQFF.

The chain's CDR3 is CAWTGGRYPEQFF. CDR3 sequence (DNA): TGTGCCTGGACGGGCGGGAGATACCCCGAGCAGTTCTTC. This chain uses TRBV30 with TRBJ2-1, with 7 bases fitting TRBD2. Germline CDR1 reads GTSNPN; CDR2 reads SVGIG (reference sequence). J lost 10 bases, V lost 4 bases, and 10 bases had no gene match. The CDR3 has 13 amino acids.

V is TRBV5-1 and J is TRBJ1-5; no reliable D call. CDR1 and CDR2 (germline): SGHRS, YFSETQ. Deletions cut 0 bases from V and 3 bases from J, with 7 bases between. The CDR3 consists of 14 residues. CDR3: CASSLGGINQPQHF. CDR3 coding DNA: TGCGCCAGCAGCTTGGGAGGGATCAATCAGCCCCAGCATTTT.

CDR3 bases: TGTGCCAGTAGTCGGACAGGGAGGGGTATGAACACTGAAGCTTTCTTT. Translation: CASSRTGRGMNTEAFF. V gene TRBV19 combines with J gene TRBJ1-1; 8 nucleotides align to TRBD1. Per germline, CDR1 LNHDA and CDR2 SQIVND (reference sequence). V gave up 5 bases and J gave up 0 bases; unmatched junction bases: 8. This CDR3 contains 16 residues. Full variable domain (missing parts from reference TRBV19 and TRBJ1-1): DGGITQSPKYLFRKEGQNVTLSCEQNLNHDAMYWYRQDPGQGLRLIYYSQIVNDFQKGDIAEGYSVSREKKESFPLTVTSAQKNPTAFYLCASSRTGRGMNTEAFFGQGTRLTVV.

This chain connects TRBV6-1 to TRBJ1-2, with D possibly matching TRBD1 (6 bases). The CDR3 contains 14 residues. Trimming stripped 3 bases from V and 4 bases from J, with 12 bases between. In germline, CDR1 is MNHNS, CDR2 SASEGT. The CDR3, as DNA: TGTGCCAGCAGTGAGGGGGGGCGTCTCTATGGCTACACCTTC. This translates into CASSEGGRLYGYTF.

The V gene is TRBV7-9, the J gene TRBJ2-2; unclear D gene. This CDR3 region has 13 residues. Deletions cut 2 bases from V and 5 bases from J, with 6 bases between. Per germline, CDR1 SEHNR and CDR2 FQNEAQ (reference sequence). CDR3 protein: CASSLSVTGELFF. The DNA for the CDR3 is TGTGCCAGCAGCTTATCAGTTACCGGGGAGCTGTTTTTT.

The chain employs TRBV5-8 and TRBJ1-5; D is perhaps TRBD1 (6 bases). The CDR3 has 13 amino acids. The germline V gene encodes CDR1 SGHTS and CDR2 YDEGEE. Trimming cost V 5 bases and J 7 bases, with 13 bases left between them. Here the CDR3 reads CASSTRGGQPQHF. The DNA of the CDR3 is TGTGCCAGCAGTACCAGGGGCGGGCAGCCCCAGCATTTT.

The CDR3 DNA follows: TGTGCCACCAGTGGGGGACAGGCTGCTTATCAGCCCCAGCATTTT. Its translation is CATSGGQAAYQPQHF. J is TRBJ1-5 and V is TRBV24-1; 8 positions match TRBD1. With 5 bases clipped from V and 5 bases from J, the junction kept 7 bases outside the gene matches. The germline gives CDR1 KGHDR, CDR2 SFDVKD. The CDR3 has 15 amino acids.